These T cell receptor beta chains were read from a single sample in a study of early T cells in non-severe SARS-CoV-2 infection. TCRdb reanalysed the 5' RACE reads using MiXCR and keeps one entry per CDR3 protein. The sample includes about 67,000 distinct CDR3 sequences, 11% of them seen just once. Sequenced sample: whole blood. These receptor sequences come from an adult who was a healthcare worker with PCR-confirmed SARS-CoV-2 infection or an uninfected control (not recorded which). CDR3s include the opening cysteine and the closing phenylalanine or tryptophan. Size values are once, few and many counts, or a class for expanded clones, and some rows have none.

clone_size | v_call | cdr3_aa
few | TRBV6-2/TRBV6-3 | CASSSPSIGIGNEQFF
many | TRBV7-3 | CASSFGANTGELFF
many | TRBV6-1 | CASSEAGLAGSSYNEQFF
many | TRBV29-1 | CSVKGGPYEQYF
few | TRBV29-1 | CSVIQGAAGELFF
many | TRBV5-1 | CASSGGQGFTEAFF
many | TRBV19 | CASSGGENQPQHF
many | TRBV7-6 | CASSLDGGTDTQYF
many | TRBV12-3/TRBV12-4 | CASTVGVADTGELFF
many | TRBV20-1 | CSARASGGPSYEQYF
NA | TRBV30 | CAWTNTSLRTSTDTQYF
NA | TRBV5-4 | CASSLAGFHTEAFF
many | TRBV6-5 | CASSFRGPPGNTIYF
NA | TRBV25-1 | CASSESPARDRAAGELFF
many | TRBV3-1 | CASTPRGSGANVLTF
few | TRBV12-3/TRBV12-4 | CASSSSPGPYGYTF
few | TRBV7-9 | CASSFGRGSEQYF
NA | TRBV4-2 | CASSPGMGLSNQPQHF
NA | TRBV29-1 | CSVLLGDEQFF
few | TRBV29-1 | CSSAGGVTDTQYF
few | TRBV12-3/TRBV12-4 | CASSFSYNSPLHF
many | TRBV7-9 | CASSLAWGSEAFF
NA | TRBV29-1 | CSAEENYGYTF
few | TRBV6-5 | CASSSRQGYYGYTF
many | TRBV7-9 | CASSRGQQTNEQYF
many | TRBV4-1 | CASSHPLTGMVFF
many | TRBV10-3 | CAISESGQGADTEAFF
NA | TRBV19 | CASSISGGREQFF
NA | TRBV10-3 | CATLRGGTEAFF
few | TRBV6-1 | CASNRGGTEAFF
many | TRBV12-3/TRBV12-4 | CASSLGGSGSEQPQHF
many | TRBV7-9 | CASNAGTSGNNEQFF
few | TRBV30 | CAWSKPGTHYEQYF
many | TRBV7-9 | CASSLKPSFHEQFF
NA | TRBV7-2 | CASSLGGRLVTEAFF